What follows are 25 T cell receptor beta chains derived from one specimen sequenced in a study of Graves' ophthalmopathy and Graves' hyperthyroidism (dated by TCRdb to the late 2010s). The data were produced on an Illumina HiSeq 2000. For repertoire sequencing, TCR beta CDR3 regions were amplified from RNA transcripts. The first round of RT-PCR was done with HTBI primers and the Qiagen OneStep RT-PCR kit, and was followed by a second round of multiplex PCR, then size selection and purification. Through fastp at Q25 and MiXCR, TCRdb rebuilt clones from the public reads, retaining in-frame beta chains. Every CDR3 protein is listed once, alongside the most common genes and DNA of its rows. Recorded for this sample are some 240,000 distinct CDR3 sequences; about 46% of them occurred a single time. The ten largest clones capture more than 45% of the sample. Sequencing input: peripheral blood. These receptors came from an adult man with Graves' ophthalmopathy.

The chain is built from TRBV2 and TRBJ2-3; D could derive from TRBD1 or TRBD2 (5 bases each). Looked up from germline, CDR1 is SNHLY and CDR2 is FYNNEI. The CDR3 runs to 16 residues. V lost 7 bases, J lost 1 base, and 18 bases lay in between. The CDR3 loop is CASIPEGLRGTDTQYF. CDR3 nucleotides: TGTGCCAGCATCCCCGAGGGGCTACGGGGCACAGATACGCAGTATTTT.

The chain couples TRBV6-4 to TRBJ1-2, with 11 bases matching TRBD1. In germline, CDR1 is MRHNA, CDR2 SNTAGT. With 9 bases clipped from V and 10 bases from J, the junction kept 7 bases outside the gene matches. This CDR3 has 12 residues. The CDR3 spells CARGTGGSDYTF. The CDR3 region has the DNA TGTGCCAGGGGGACAGGGGGATCCGACTACACCTTC.

The J gene is TRBJ1-1, the V gene TRBV19; 8 nucleotides agree with TRBD1. This CDR3 has 16 residues. CDR1 is LNHDA and CDR2 is SQIVND in the germline V gene (reference sequence). V lost 5 bases, J lost 3 bases, and 11 bases stayed unmatched. The CDR3 nucleotides read TGTGCCAGTAGTTTACGGACAGGGAGAGGGTACACTGAAGCTTTCTTT. Protein sequence: CASSLRTGRGYTEAFF.

This clonotype was detected only once. The genes are TRBV29-1 and TRBJ1-1; 10 bases are shared with TRBD1. From germline, CDR1 is SQVTM and CDR2 ANQGSEA. The V segment lost 8 bases and the J segment 3 bases; nucleotides outside the gene matches: 6. This CDR3 region has 13 residues. The DNA of the CDR3 is TGCAGCACTCTTGGGACAGGGGACACTGAAGCTTTCTTT. Translating it yields CSTLGTGDTEAFF.

The chain uses TRBV14 and TRBJ2-7; 8 bases match TRBD2. Trimming took 1 base from V and 1 from J; bases not matched to a gene: 9. Germline V lookup: CDR1 SGHDN, CDR2 FVKESK. CDR3 length: 17 amino acids. The DNA of the CDR3 is TGTGCCAGCAGCCAAGTGAATAGCGGGGCCTCATCCTACGAGCAGTACTTC. It translates to CASSQVNSGASSYEQYF.

There are many counts of this clonotype. The rearrangement joins TRBV7-8 to TRBJ2-5, with 7 bases fitting TRBD1. V trimming: 5 bases; J trimming: 5 bases; junction bases outside the gene matches: 5. Germline CDR1 is SGHVS and CDR2 is FQNEAQ. The CDR3 totals 13 residues. CDR3 sequence: CASSRQGGETQYF. CDR3 DNA: TGTGCCAGCAGCCGACAGGGCGGGGAGACCCAGTACTTC.

This chain uses TRBV5-1 with TRBJ1-2; TRBD1 is a possible D gene (5 bases). In germline, CDR1 is SGHRS, CDR2 YFSETQ. V dropped 4 bases and J dropped 8 bases, with 15 bases sitting between them. The CDR3 spans 13 residues. This CDR3 is CASSLDGQAGYTF. The CDR3 DNA reads TGCGCCAGCAGCCTGGACGGACAAGCGGGCTACACCTTC.

The chain carries TRBV25-1 and TRBJ2-5; D ambiguous. Trimming took off 1 base at V and 0 bases at J, with 9 bases between the two ends. This CDR3 is built from 15 residues. Germline CDR1 is MGHDK and CDR2 is SYGVNS. The CDR3 DNA sequence: TGTGCCAGCAGTGAATCGGTGGGGTACCAAGAGACCCAGTACTTC. Translated, it gives CASSESVGYQETQYF.

This clonotype was seen a handful of times. The V gene is TRBV20-1, the J gene TRBJ1-6; TRBD1 might be the D (5 bases). Germline lookup yields CDR1 DFQATT and CDR2 SNEGSKA (reference sequence). The V gene lost 2 bases and the J gene lost 9 bases, with 11 bases spanning the gap. The CDR3 totals 13 residues. CDR3 DNA sequence: TGCAGTGCTAGATCCCAGGGTGGTTCACCCCTCCACTTT. As protein: CSARSQGGSPLHF.

This clonotype was seen more than once but under ten times. The chain couples TRBV19 to TRBJ2-7; 9 positions agree with TRBD1. CDR1 is LNHDA, CDR2 SQIVND, per germline (reference sequence). This CDR3 is 12 amino acids long. The V gene end was trimmed by 7 bases and the J gene end by 6 bases; junction bases not matched to a gene: 4. CDR3 sequence reads: CASKTGGSEQYF. The CDR3 DNA sequence: TGTGCCAGTAAGACAGGGGGAAGCGAGCAGTACTTC.

The chain recombines TRBV20-1 with TRBJ1-5, with 8 bases fitting TRBD1. Trimming removed 6 bases from V and 12 bases from J; junction bases left unmatched: 10. Germline CDR1 DFQATT, CDR2 SNEGSKA (reference sequence). The CDR3 totals 12 residues. In DNA form, the CDR3 reads TGCAGTGCCACAGGGGGGACTGGGCTCCAGCATTTT. This gives the protein CSATGGTGLQHF.

This clonotype was detected only once. Germline and junction disagree at one end, which may indicate a read error. In DNA form, the CDR3 reads TGTGCCAGCAGTGACCGTCAGGGGACCTACGAGCAGTACTTC. Translated: CASSDRQGTYEQYF. The chain links TRBV10-3 to TRBJ2-7; D might be TRBD1 (6 bases). The V gene's germline CDR1 is ENHRY and CDR2 SYGVKD. This CDR3 region has 14 residues.

This clonotype came up a few times. This sequence joins TRBV5-6 and TRBJ1-1, with D possibly TRBD1 on 5 matching bases. Germline values: CDR1 SGHDT, CDR2 YYEEEE. There are 14 residues in the CDR3. Between the trimmed V and J ends, which lost 3 bases and 4 bases, there was a span of 13 bases. CDR3 sequence reads: CASSWWGAGTEAFF. The CDR3 DNA reads as TGTGCCAGCAGCTGGTGGGGCGCGGGCACTGAAGCTTTCTTT. The variable domain in full, completed from reference TRBV5-6 and TRBJ1-1, reads DAGVTQSPTHLIKTRGQQVTLRCSPKSGHDTVSWYQQALGQGPQFIFQYYEEEERQRGNFPDRFSGHQFPNYSSELNVNALLLGDSALYLCASSWWGAGTEAFFGQGTRLTVV.

On this clonotype: The junction and the germline gene differ at one end; a read error may be behind it. The chain joins TRBV5-1 to TRBJ2-2, with a weak D call TRBD1 (6 bases). Germline values: CDR1 SGHRS, CDR2 YFSETQ. The CDR3 covers 12 residues. The CDR3 is CASSSDMNREIF. The CDR3 nucleotides are TGCGCCAGCAGCTCGGACATGAACAGGGAAATCTTT.

The rearrangement uses TRBV6-4 and TRBJ2-5, with D possibly matching TRBD2 (6 bases). V shed 8 bases and J shed 5 bases, with 15 bases lying between them. The CDR3 runs 13 residues. Germline values: CDR1 MRHNA, CDR2 SNTAGT. The CDR3 coding sequence is TGTGCCAGCGCCCGGTCGGAGGGGGAGACCCAGTACTTC. It codes for CASARSEGETQYF.

This chain connects TRBV7-9 to TRBJ1-2, with D unresolved. The CDR3 spans 12 residues. Deletions cut 2 bases from V and 13 bases from J, with 14 bases between. CDR1 and CDR2 from the germline V gene are SEHNR and FQNEAQ (reference sequence). CDR3 bases: TGTGCCAGCAGCTTAAGTCCTACAGCCTGCACCTTC. Its translation is CASSLSPTACTF. The whole variable domain, remainder taken from reference TRBV7-9 and TRBJ1-2, is DTGVSQNPRHKITKRGQNVTFRCDPISEHNRLYWYRQTLGQGPEFLTYFQNEAQLEKSRLLSDRFSAERPKGSFSTLEIQRTEQGDSAMYLCASSLSPTACTFGSGTRLTVV.

This chain connects TRBV7-3 to TRBJ2-2; 9 nucleotides agree with TRBD2. CDR1 is SGHTA, CDR2 FQGTGA, per germline. V was pared by 4 bases and J by 3 bases, with 6 bases of the junction left unmatched. The CDR3 is 16 amino acids. The CDR3 region has the DNA TGTGCCAGCAGCTCGGGCACTAGCGGGCACACCGGGGAGCTGTTTTTT. Translating it yields CASSSGTSGHTGELFF.

The chain combines TRBV20-1 with TRBJ2-5; 7 bases map to TRBD2. This CDR3 is built from 14 residues. Germline-derived CDR1 and CDR2 are DFQATT and SNEGSKA (reference sequence). Trimming removed 5 bases from V and 6 bases from J; junction bases left unmatched: 12. The CDR3 sequence: CSAPNSGHGKTQYF. CDR3 DNA sequence: TGCAGTGCTCCCAATAGCGGGCACGGGAAGACCCAGTACTTC.

This chain uses TRBV7-3 with TRBJ2-2, with 9 bases aligning to TRBD1. The CDR3 extends over 16 amino acids. V was pared by 6 bases and J by 6 bases, with 11 bases of the junction left unmatched. CDR1 SGHTA and CDR2 FQGTGA come from the germline V gene. The CDR3 coding sequence is TGTGCCAGCAGTTCCGGGACAGGGAGCCGTTCCGGGGAGCTGTTTTTT. It translates to CASSSGTGSRSGELFF. Full variable domain (rest looked up from reference TRBV7-3 and TRBJ2-2): GAGVSQTPSNKVTEKGKYVELRCDPISGHTALYWYRQSLGQGPEFLIYFQGTGAADDSGLPNDRFFAVRPEGSVSTLKIQRTERGDSAVYLCASSSGTGSRSGELFFGEGSRLTVL.

In regard to this clonotype: A single base separates this from a much larger clone, so it may be a read error. This chain links TRBV10-3 with TRBJ1-5, with 7 bases lining up with TRBD1. CDR3 length: 13 amino acids. V lost 8 bases, J lost 2 bases, and 3 bases stayed unmatched. Germline CDR1 reads ENHRY; CDR2 reads SYGVKD. The CDR3 sequence is CAIRQGRNQPQHF. CDR3 DNA sequence: TGTGCCATCCGACAGGGCCGCAATCAGCCCCAGCATTTT.

The chain employs TRBV4-2 and TRBJ1-1, with D tentatively TRBD1 (5 bases). Trimming stripped 0 bases from V and 3 bases from J, with 14 bases between. The CDR3 totals 16 residues. The germline CDR1 and CDR2 sequences are LGHNA and YNFKEQ. CDR3 in amino acids: CASSQDLVRDDTEAFF. As DNA, the CDR3 is TGTGCCAGCAGCCAAGATCTCGTCAGGGACGACACTGAAGCTTTCTTT.

The chain links TRBV19 to TRBJ1-2; weak D call: TRBD1 (5 bases). CDR1 and CDR2 from the germline V gene are LNHDA and SQIVND (reference sequence). The V gene lost 4 bases and the J gene lost 4 bases, with 16 bases spanning the gap. This CDR3 is built from 15 residues. DNA for the CDR3: TGTGCCAGTAGTACCAGGGACGGCTGGATCTATGGCTACACCTTC. Its translation is CASSTRDGWIYGYTF. Together with reference TRBV19 and TRBJ1-2, the CDR3 gives the full variable domain: DGGITQSPKYLFRKEGQNVTLSCEQNLNHDAMYWYRQDPGQGLRLIYYSQIVNDFQKGDIAEGYSVSREKKESFPLTVTSAQKNPTAFYLCASSTRDGWIYGYTFGSGTRLTVV.

Notes on this clonotype: Relative to the germline gene, one junction end is altered; a read error may explain this. J is TRBJ1-1 and V is TRBV10-2; D is unresolved. Germline V gene sequence: CDR1 WSHSY, CDR2 SAAADI. The CDR3 has 14 residues. This CDR3 is CASSPGPKNTEAFF. In nucleotides, the CDR3 is TGTGCCAGCAGTCCTGGACCCAAGAACACTGAAGCTTTCTTT.

V is TRBV7-9 and J is TRBJ1-5; D gene ambiguous. CDR1 and CDR2 from the germline V gene are SEHNR and FQNEAQ (reference sequence). This CDR3 has 13 amino acids. V was cut by 1 base and J by 7 bases, with 8 bases left in between. CDR3 coding DNA: TGTGCCAGCAGCTTAGTGGCCGAGCAGCCCCAGCATTTT. It specifies CASSLVAEQPQHF. Full variable domain (remainder filled in from reference TRBV7-9 and TRBJ1-5): DTGVSQNPRHKITKRGQNVTFRCDPISEHNRLYWYRQTLGQGPEFLTYFQNEAQLEKSRLLSDRFSAERPKGSFSTLEIQRTEQGDSAMYLCASSLVAEQPQHFGDGTRLSIL.

This clonotype was counted ten times or more. The rearrangement uses TRBV10-2 and TRBJ1-4; D call uncertain. CDR3 length: 15 residues. The ends were cut back, 0 bases at V and 4 bases at J, with 9 bases in the middle. CDR1 WSHSY and CDR2 SAAADI come from the germline V gene. CDR3 nucleotide sequence: TGCGCCAGCAGTGAGTCGGGAGGGAATAATGAAAAACTGTTTTTT. This gives the protein CASSESGGNNEKLFF.